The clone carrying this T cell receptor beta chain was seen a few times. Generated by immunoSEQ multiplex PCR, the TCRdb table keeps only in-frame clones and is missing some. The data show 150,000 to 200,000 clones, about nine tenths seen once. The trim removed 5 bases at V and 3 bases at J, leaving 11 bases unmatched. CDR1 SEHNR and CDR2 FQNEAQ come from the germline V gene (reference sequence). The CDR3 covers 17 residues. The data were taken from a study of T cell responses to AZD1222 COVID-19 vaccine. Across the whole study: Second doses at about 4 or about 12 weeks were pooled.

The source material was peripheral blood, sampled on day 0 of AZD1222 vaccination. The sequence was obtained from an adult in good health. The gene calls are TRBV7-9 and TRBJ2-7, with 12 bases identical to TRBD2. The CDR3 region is CASSQEITSGGSYEQYF. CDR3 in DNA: TGTGCCAGCAGCCAAGAAATTACTAGCGGGGGGAGCTACGAGCAGTACTTC.